Each of the 16 T cell receptor beta chains below was sequenced from the same sample in a study of cytotoxic CD8 clonotypes in ibrutinib-treated CLL. The data were produced by immunoSEQ multiplex PCR, yet TCRdb's version contains in-frame clones alone and is incomplete. The sample consists of 45,000 to 50,000 clones, 53% of them appearing once. The input for sequencing was PBMCs, taken after 12 months of ibrutinib treatment. The receptors originated from a human donor with chronic lymphocytic leukemia.

This clone was seen a few times. V usage is TRBV6-6 and J usage is TRBJ1-1; 7 bases fit TRBD1. CDR1 and CDR2 (germline): MNHNY, SVGAGI (reference sequence). There are 13 residues in the CDR3. V shed 6 bases and J 8 bases; nucleotides not matched to a gene: 9. The CDR3 nucleotides are TGTGCCAGCAGCTACACGCAACAGGGGGAAGCTTTCTTT. Translating it yields CASSYTQQGEAFF.

This clone came up many times. The genes are TRBV6-1 and TRBJ2-7, with 7 bases matching TRBD2. Germline V CDR1 and CDR2: MNHNS, SASEGT. This CDR3 region has 13 residues. J lost 2 bases, V lost 11 bases, and 9 bases had no gene match. In DNA form, the CDR3 reads TGTGCCCTCCGGGTGGGAGGGACCTACGAGCAGTACTTC. It translates to CALRVGGTYEQYF.

The V and J genes are TRBV7-2 and TRBJ1-1, with unresolved D. Between the trimmed V and J ends, which lost 3 bases and 2 bases, there was a span of 4 bases. The CDR3 extends over 12 amino acids. The germline gives CDR1 SGHTA, CDR2 FQGNSA. CDR3 coding DNA: TGTGCCAGCAGCTTTATTAACACTGAAGCTTTCTTT. Its translation: CASSFINTEAFF.

This clone was seen at least ten times. This chain uses TRBV18 with TRBJ1-2; 7 nucleotides line up with TRBD1. The V and J ends lost 2 bases and 4 bases, in that order; junction bases with no gene match: 4. Germline V lookup: CDR1 KGHSH, CDR2 LQKENI. The CDR3 spans 14 residues. Written as DNA, the CDR3 is TGTGCCAGCTCACCAGTGGGACAGTCCTATGGCTACACCTTC. This translates into CASSPVGQSYGYTF.

The rearrangement joins TRBV5-1 to TRBJ2-7; D unresolved. In germline, CDR1 is SGHRS, CDR2 YFSETQ. CDR3 length: 15 amino acids. V lost 0 bases to trimming and J lost 1 base, with 11 bases between them. Written as DNA, the CDR3 is TGCGCCAGCAGCTTGGGAGAGCTTGGTTCCTACGAGCAGTACTTC. As protein: CASSLGELGSYEQYF.

V is TRBV10-2 and J is TRBJ2-3; a weak D match, TRBD2 (7 bases). V gave up 3 bases and J gave up 1 base, with 11 bases separating them. This CDR3 is 15 amino acids long. Germline V lookup: CDR1 WSHSY, CDR2 SAAADI. The CDR3 region is CASSDWGGRTDTQYF. The DNA for the CDR3 is TGCGCCAGCAGTGACTGGGGGGGCCGCACAGATACGCAGTATTTT.

The V and J genes are TRBV4-1 and TRBJ2-7; tentatively, D is TRBD1 (5 bases). This CDR3 is 13 amino acids long. Trimming took 6 bases from V and 2 from J, leaving 11 bases between them. The V gene's germline CDR1 is MGHRA and CDR2 YSYEKL. CDR3 residues: CASSGRGTYEQYF. The CDR3 DNA follows: TGCGCCAGCAGTGGAAGGGGTACCTACGAGCAGTACTTC.

This clone was picked up one time. CDR3 in DNA: TGTGCCAGCAGCTTAGTTGGAAGGACTAGCTTCAGGGATGAGCAGTTCTTC. Protein product: CASSLVGRTSFRDEQFF. The gene calls are TRBV13 and TRBJ2-1; 8 bases align to TRBD2. CDR1 is PRHDT and CDR2 is FYEKMQ in the germline V gene (reference sequence). The V segment lost 1 base and the J segment 8 bases; nucleotides outside the gene matches: 13. The CDR3 spans 17 residues.

This chain links TRBV30 with TRBJ2-1; D possibly uses TRBD1 or TRBD2 (6 bases each). This CDR3 region has 12 residues. CDR1 and CDR2 (germline): GTSNPN, SVGIG (reference sequence). The CDR3 nucleotides are TGTGCGCGGGAAAACAGGGACAATGAGCAGTTCTTC. Amino acids: CARENRDNEQFF.

The V gene is TRBV10-2, the J gene TRBJ2-5; D gene ambiguous. Trimming took off 4 bases at V and 1 base at J, with 16 bases between the two ends. CDR3 size: 16 residues. The germline V gene encodes CDR1 WSHSY and CDR2 SAAADI. CDR3 loop: CASSGQEHGLQETQYF. The CDR3 DNA is TGCGCCAGCAGTGGGCAAGAACACGGTCTCCAAGAGACCCAGTACTTC.

This clone was counted many times. The rearrangement uses TRBV6-6 and TRBJ1-6; D gene uncertain. The germline V gene has CDR1 MNHNY and CDR2 SVGAGI (reference sequence). V was clipped by 5 bases and J by 7 bases, with 6 bases between them. This CDR3 contains 12 residues. The CDR3 nucleotides read TGTGCCAGCAGTAGGCAGAATTCACCCCTCCACTTT. This sequence encodes CASSRQNSPLHF.

Only one count was recorded for this clone. The gene calls are TRBV7-9 and TRBJ1-6, with D tentatively TRBD1 (6 bases). This CDR3 region has 13 residues. CDR1 and CDR2 from the germline V gene are SEHNR and FQNEAQ (reference sequence). Trimming took off 1 base at V and 17 bases at J, with 15 bases between the two ends. CDR3 loop: CASSLEGGSKVHF. The CDR3 coding sequence is TGTGCCAGCAGCTTAGAAGGGGGGAGTAAGGTCCACTTT.

The chain joins TRBV5-1 to TRBJ2-1; D gene unclear. V lost 2 bases, J lost 8 bases, and 11 bases lay in between. The CDR3 covers 13 residues. Germline CDR1 is SGHRS and CDR2 is YFSETQ. In DNA form, the CDR3 reads TGCGCCAGCAGCTTAGCGTCACTCGATGAGCAGTTCTTC. Encoded protein: CASSLASLDEQFF.

This clone has only a few counts. This chain uses TRBV30 with TRBJ2-1; D tentatively fits TRBD1 or TRBD2 (5 bases each). CDR3 size: 12 residues. V lost 2 bases and J 6 bases, leaving 8 bases between the germline ends. The germline V gene has CDR1 GTSNPN and CDR2 SVGIG (reference sequence). CDR3: CAWSTGGNEQFF. The CDR3 nucleotides are TGTGCCTGGAGTACTGGGGGCAATGAGCAGTTCTTC.

The V gene is TRBV29-1, the J gene TRBJ2-7; D is undetermined. Germline assignment: CDR1 SQVTM and CDR2 ANQGSEA. The CDR3 is 14 amino acids. V lost 2 bases to trimming and J lost 0 bases, with 11 bases between them. Here the CDR3 DNA reads TGCAGCGTTGAAAGATACGGCACCTCCTACGAGCAGTACTTC. Translating it yields CSVERYGTSYEQYF.

This clone was seen a few times. The rearrangement links TRBV9 to TRBJ2-2; D is perhaps TRBD1 or TRBD2 (5 bases each). Germline V CDR1 and CDR2: SGDLS, YYNGEE. This CDR3 has 14 amino acids. Trimming took off 7 bases at V and 0 bases at J, with 10 bases between the two ends. The CDR3 nucleotides read TGTGCCAGCGGGACCATAGCGAACACCGGGGAGCTGTTTTTT. Protein sequence: CASGTIANTGELFF.